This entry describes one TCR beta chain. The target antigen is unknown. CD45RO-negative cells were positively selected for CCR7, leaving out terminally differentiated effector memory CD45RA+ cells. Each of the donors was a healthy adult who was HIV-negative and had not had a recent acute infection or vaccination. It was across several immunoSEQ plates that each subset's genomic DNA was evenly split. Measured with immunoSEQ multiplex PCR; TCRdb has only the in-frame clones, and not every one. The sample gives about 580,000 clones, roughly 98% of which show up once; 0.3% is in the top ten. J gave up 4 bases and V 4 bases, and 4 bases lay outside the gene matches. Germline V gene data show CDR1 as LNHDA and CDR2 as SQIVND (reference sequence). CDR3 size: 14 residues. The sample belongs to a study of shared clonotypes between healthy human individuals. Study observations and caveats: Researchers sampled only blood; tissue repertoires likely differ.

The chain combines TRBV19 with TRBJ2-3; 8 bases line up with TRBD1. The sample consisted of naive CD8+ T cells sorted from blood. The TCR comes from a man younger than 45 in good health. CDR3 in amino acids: CASSTQQGADTQYF. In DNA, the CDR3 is TGTGCCAGTAGTACACAACAGGGGGCAGATACGCAGTATTTT.